This T cell receptor beta chain was found in a study of blood T cell repertoires in COVID-19. As for the study in general: Researchers got acute and convalescent COVID-19 samples from the United States, Italy and Spain. The analysed material was cDNA or gDNA that came from T cells, B-cell-depleted T cells, or PBMCs.

Original methodology: Reference gene primer amplification in the assay estimated nucleated cell counts. TCRdb's copy holds only in-frame clones and misses some; the assay was immunoSEQ multiplex PCR. The DNA gave D and trimming, while V, J and clone size come from that table. The sample shows fewer than 60,000 clones, about 83% of them seen only once. The table lists this clone with a count of one. The CDR3 consists of 13 residues. Trimming pared 5 bases from V and 3 bases from J, leaving 11 bases between. The germline gives CDR1 SGHVS, CDR2 FQNEAQ. Material: peripheral blood. The clonotype comes from a human donor in a cohort sampled during active COVID-19. The chain recombines TRBV7-8 with TRBJ2-7; maybe TRBD2 (6 bases). This CDR3 is CASSLGGDYEQYF. The CDR3 DNA sequence: TGTGCCAGCAGCCTCGGGGGAGACTACGAGCAGTACTTC.